The rows below give T cell receptor beta chains drawn from one sample of a study of OX40 agonist ivuxolimab in advanced cancers. TCRdb's copy holds only in-frame clones and misses some; the assay was immunoSEQ multiplex PCR. The sample includes roughly 92,000 clones, around 89% of them seen just once. The specimen comprised CD4+ or CD8+ T cells sorted from blood, sampled in a trial of the OX40 agonist ivuxolimab. These receptors were obtained from an adult with an advanced solid tumor such as melanoma, head and neck, liver or kidney cancer. The CDR3 runs from the conserved cysteine through the conserved F or W. The D gene is left open where the match is weak. Some rows have no size entry. The others give once, few or many, or a class for an expanded clone.

>13|TRBJ1-1|.|TRBV5-4|.
CASSLVPFPEAFF
TGTGCCAGCAGCTTGGTGCCTTTTCCTGAAGCTTTCTTT
>11|TRBJ2-1|TRBD1|TRBV2|.
CASREGARQFF
TGTGCCAGCAGAGAGGGGGCGAGGCAGTTCTTC
>15|TRBJ2-3|TRBD2|TRBV28|.
CASRLAGRATDTQYF
TGTGCCAGCAGGCTAGCGGGGCGTGCCACAGATACGCAGTATTTT
>14|TRBJ2-3|TRBD2|TRBV6-1|.
CASSAKTLAGFLSF
TGTGCCAGCAGTGCAAAAACCCTAGCGGGGTTTCTCTCTTTT
>14|TRBJ2-5|.|TRBV27|.
CASSLSGFFETQYF
TGTGCCAGCAGTTTATCGGGTTTTTTCGAGACCCAGTACTTC
>14|TRBJ1-5|.|TRBV23-1|.
CASSLGRVGWPQHF
TGCGCCAGCAGTTTGGGAAGGGTTGGGTGGCCCCAGCATTTT
>17|TRBJ2-7|.|TRBV15|.
CATSRGRGAISSYEQYF
TGTGCCACCAGCAGAGGTCGGGGGGCTATAAGCTCCTACGAGCAGTACTTC
>11|TRBJ2-7|.|TRBV6-1|.
CASSPGDEQYF
TGTGCCAGCAGCCCAGGGGACGAGCAGTACTTC
>13|TRBJ2-3|.|TRBV6-5|.
CASRTPASDTQYF
TGTGCCAGCAGAACCCCTGCCTCGGATACGCAGTATTTT
>15|TRBJ2-3|TRBD2|TRBV5-1|once
CASSLGLAGVDTQYF
TGCGCCAGCAGCTTGGGACTAGCGGGGGTAGATACGCAGTATTTT
>13|TRBJ2-3|TRBD1|TRBV19|once
CASSVRRGDTQYF
TGTGCCAGTAGCGTACGCAGGGGGGATACGCAGTATTTT
>14|TRBJ2-2|.|TRBV7-2|.
CASSFPTYTGELFF
TGTGCCAGCAGCTTTCCAACTTACACCGGGGAGCTGTTTTTT
>11|TRBJ1-2|.|TRBV6-1|.
CASSDHSGYTF
TGTGCCAGCAGTGACCACTCGGGCTACACCTTC
>14|TRBJ2-1|.|TRBV6-5|.
CASSQTGEGGEQFF
TGTGCCAGCAGCCAAACAGGGGAGGGAGGTGAGCAGTTCTTC
>13|TRBJ2-7|TRBD2|TRBV6-5|.
CASKTSGTYEQYF
TGTGCCAGTAAGACTAGCGGGACCTACGAGCAGTACTTC
>14|TRBJ1-1|TRBD1|TRBV6-1|.
CASSLDRVNTEAFF
TGTGCCAGCAGTCTCGACAGGGTGAACACTGAAGCTTTCTTT
>17|TRBJ2-1|TRBD2|TRBV9|.
CASSVASGGAAYNEQFF
TGTGCCAGCAGCGTAGCTTCCGGGGGGGCAGCCTACAATGAGCAGTTCTTC
>12|TRBJ2-7|.|TRBV27|few
CASSFRTGEQYF
TGTGCCAGCAGTTTTCGTACAGGCGAGCAGTACTTC
>16|TRBJ2-3|TRBD1|TRBV14|.
CASSQDPGQGVYTQYF
TGTGCCAGCAGCCAAGATCCGGGACAGGGGGTTTATACGCAGTATTTT
>14|TRBJ1-1|.|TRBV6-1|.
CASTSPRLRAEAFF
TGTGCCAGCACCTCACCTAGACTCCGCGCTGAAGCTTTCTTT
>15|TRBJ1-1|TRBD1|TRBV19|.
CASSFSPGQGVEAFF
TGTGCCAGTAGTTTCTCTCCGGGACAGGGTGTGGAGGCTTTCTTT
>14|TRBJ2-5|TRBD1|TRBV5-1|few
CASTPDRAQETQYF
TGCGCCAGCACCCCGGACAGGGCCCAAGAGACCCAGTACTTC
>14|TRBJ2-7|.|TRBV28|.
CASTLSGRAYEQYF
TGTGCCAGCACCCTGTCGGGCAGGGCCTACGAGCAGTACTTC
>16|TRBJ1-3|.|TRBV28|.
CASSGPLALSGNTIYF
TGTGCCAGCAGTGGCCCCCTTGCCCTCTCTGGAAACACCATATATTTT
>15|TRBJ2-7|.|TRBV9|.
CASSAGVEGSYEQYF
TGTGCCAGCAGCGCCGGGGTGGAGGGGTCCTACGAGCAGTACTTC
>17|TRBJ2-1|.|TRBV7-2|.
CASSSRSSGRTYNEQFF
TGTGCCAGCAGCTCCCGCTCATCGGGACGAACCTACAATGAGCAGTTCTTC
>17|TRBJ2-2|TRBD2|TRBV7-3|.
CASSLTGLAGASGELFF
TGTGCCAGCAGCTTAACCGGACTAGCGGGAGCTAGCGGGGAGCTGTTTTTT